The table lists the clone carrying this T cell receptor beta chain with many counts. This specimen comes from a study of T cells in Graves' hyperthyroidism and ophthalmopathy. CDR1 is SGHTA and CDR2 is FQGNSA in the germline V gene. The CDR3 consists of 13 residues. V shed 2 bases and J shed 4 bases, with 6 bases lying between them. There were TCR beta CDR3 regions amplified from RNA transcripts. Using the HTBI primer set, a first-round RT-PCR was run on the TCR CDR3. TCRdb used MiXCR to reprocess the multiplex PCR reads, holding one entry per CDR3 protein. Found here are under 400,000 distinct CDR3 sequences, 15% to 20% of them singletons; the top ten hold about 16%.

The TCR was taken from a woman in her thirties or forties with Graves' ophthalmopathy. The V and J genes are TRBV7-2 and TRBJ1-3; D uncertain. The sequenced sample consisted of blood. Written as DNA, the CDR3 is TGTGCCAGCAGCTTAACGAACGGAAACACCATATATTTT. This codes for CASSLTNGNTIYF.